These 10 T cell receptor beta chains originate from one sample sequenced in a study of T cell responses to AZD1222 COVID-19 vaccine. The method was immunoSEQ multiplex PCR; TCRdb's version includes in-frame clones alone and lacks a portion of them. The sample records tens of thousands of clones, around 91% being singletons. The input for sequencing was peripheral blood, taken on day 0 of AZD1222 vaccination. The receptors shown here come from an adult in good health.

This chain connects TRBV19 to TRBJ2-4, with D possibly TRBD1 on 7 matching bases. The ends were cut back, 6 bases at V and 7 bases at J, with 10 bases in the middle. The CDR3 is made up of 12 amino acids. Per the germline V gene, CDR1 is LNHDA and CDR2 is SQIVND (reference sequence). The CDR3 loop reads CASRSGGNIQYF. The CDR3 DNA reads as TGTGCCAGTAGGTCAGGGGGGAACATTCAGTACTTC.

This sequence joins TRBV1 and TRBJ2-7; the D call of TRBD2 is as the table states it, not checked on the DNA. TRBV1 is reported as a pseudogene. This CDR3 has 19 residues. The CDR3 nucleotides are TGCACCAGCACCGGATTGGGACTAGCGGGAGGGCGTCCTATCTACGAGCAGTACTTC. Its protein product is CTSTGLGLAGGRPIYEQYF.

This sequence joins TRBV20-1 and TRBJ2-7; D is ambiguous. CDR1 and CDR2 from the germline V gene are DFQATT and SNEGSKA (reference sequence). The CDR3 extends over 11 amino acids. V lost 4 bases to trimming and J lost 5 bases, with 9 bases between them. The CDR3 sequence is CSAKEVHEQYF. The CDR3, as DNA: TGCAGTGCTAAAGAGGTCCACGAGCAGTACTTC.

The chain couples TRBV27 to TRBJ1-6, with a possible D match to TRBD1 (6 bases). The CDR3 runs to 15 residues. V was cut by 5 bases and J by 7 bases, with 15 bases left in between. The germline V gene encodes CDR1 MNHEY and CDR2 SMNVEV (reference sequence). The CDR3 spells CASSATGTMNSPLHF. The CDR3 coding sequence is TGTGCCAGCAGTGCCACCGGGACAATGAATTCACCCCTCCACTTT.

The gene calls are TRBV9 and TRBJ1-1, with TRBD1 as a possible D gene (6 bases). The CDR3 length is 12 residues. Trimming took 4 bases from V and 11 from J, leaving 15 bases between them. Germline values: CDR1 SGDLS, CDR2 YYNGEE. CDR3 DNA: TGTGCCAGCAGCCCCCATGGGGGGCTCGCTTTCTTT. Translating it yields CASSPHGGLAFF.

This CDR3 is CASSLDRESSYEQYF. DNA for the CDR3: TGTGCCAGCAGCTTGGACAGGGAGAGCTCCTACGAGCAGTACTTC. J is TRBJ2-7 and V is TRBV9; 8 bases align to TRBD1. This CDR3 region has 15 residues. CDR1 and CDR2 (germline): SGDLS, YYNGEE. V dropped 4 bases and J dropped 0; count of bases not matched to a gene: 6.

The chain is built from TRBV7-9 and TRBJ2-2; 12 bases match TRBD2. The germline gives CDR1 SEHNR, CDR2 FQNEAQ (reference sequence). The CDR3 totals 19 residues. J was trimmed by 5 bases and V by 2 bases; bases with no gene match: 12. The CDR3 sequence: CASSLNRLAGGPRTGELFF. The CDR3 nucleotides read TGTGCCAGCAGCTTAAATAGGCTAGCGGGAGGGCCGCGAACCGGGGAGCTGTTTTTT.

The chain joins TRBV28 to TRBJ1-5; the D is unclear. CDR1 and CDR2 from the germline V gene are MDHEN and SYDVKM. Trimming took 7 bases from V and 4 from J, leaving 5 bases between them. The length of the CDR3 is 11 residues. The CDR3 coding sequence is TGTGCCAGCACCTCGAATCAGCCCCAGCATTTT. It encodes CASTSNQPQHF.

This clone was counted between two and nine times. The V gene is TRBV3-1 (or the pseudogene TRBV3-2), the J gene TRBJ1-2, with TRBD1 matching 7 bases. Germline V gives CDR1 LGHDT, CDR2 YNNKEL (reference sequence). Unmatched junction bases numbered 16, after V lost 7 bases and J lost 8 bases. The CDR3 length is 15 residues. The CDR3 DNA sequence: TGTGCCAGCACCCCTCTCAGGGGGGGGGAGGGAGGCTACACCTTC. The encoded protein is CASTPLRGGEGGYTF.

This chain joins TRBV28 and TRBJ1-6; D not resolved. The CDR3 runs 11 residues. Germline V CDR1 and CDR2: MDHEN, SYDVKM. Trimming removed 4 bases from V and 10 bases from J, with 5 bases in between. CDR3 bases: TGTGCCAGCAGTTGGGCCTCACCCCTCCACTTT. It is translated as CASSWASPLHF.